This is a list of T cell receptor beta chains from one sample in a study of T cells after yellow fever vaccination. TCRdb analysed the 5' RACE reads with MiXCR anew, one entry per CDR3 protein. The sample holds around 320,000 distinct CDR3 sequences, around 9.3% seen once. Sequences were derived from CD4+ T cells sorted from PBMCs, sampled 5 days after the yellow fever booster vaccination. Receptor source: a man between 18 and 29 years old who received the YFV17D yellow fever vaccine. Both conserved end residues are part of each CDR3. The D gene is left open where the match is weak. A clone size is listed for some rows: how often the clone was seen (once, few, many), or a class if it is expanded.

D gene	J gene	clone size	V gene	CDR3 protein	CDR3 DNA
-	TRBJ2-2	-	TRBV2	CASSVWSGELFF	TGTGCCAGCAGTGTCTGGTCCGGGGAGCTGTTTTTT
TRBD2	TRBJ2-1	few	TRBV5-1	CASSLGERGAAQFF	TGCGCCAGCAGCCTGGGGGAGCGGGGGGCTGCGCAGTTCTTC
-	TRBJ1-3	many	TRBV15	CATSREISGNTIYF	TGTGCCACCAGCAGAGAGATCTCTGGAAACACCATATATTTT
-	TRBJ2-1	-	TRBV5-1	CASSGSGDEQFF	TGCGCCAGCAGCGGATCAGGGGACGAGCAGTTCTTC
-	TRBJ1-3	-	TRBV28	CASSLEVLSGNTIYF	TGTGCCAGCAGTTTAGAGGTCCTCTCTGGAAACACCATATATTTT
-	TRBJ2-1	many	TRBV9	CASSARGVESDEQFF	TGTGCCAGCAGCGCCCGCGGGGTTGAAAGCGATGAGCAGTTCTTC
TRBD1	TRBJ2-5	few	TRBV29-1	CSVATGGGETQYF	TGCAGCGTTGCGACAGGGGGCGGTGAGACCCAGTACTTC
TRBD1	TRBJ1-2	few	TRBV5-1	CASSIDRVYGYTF	TGCGCCAGCAGCATTGACAGGGTCTATGGCTACACCTTC
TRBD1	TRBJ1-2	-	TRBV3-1	CASRDRGVDYGYTF	TGTGCCAGCAGAGACAGGGGAGTTGACTATGGCTACACCTTC
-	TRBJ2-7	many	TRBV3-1	CASSHYRAGDDEQYF	TGTGCCAGCAGCCACTATCGGGCAGGGGACGACGAGCAGTACTTC
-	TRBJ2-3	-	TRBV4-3	CASSQDKRPDTQYF	TGCGCCAGCAGCCAAGATAAGAGGCCAGATACGCAGTATTTT